Each of the 26 T cell receptor beta chains below was sequenced from the same sample in a study of siplizumab effects on memory and regulatory T cells. The data were produced by immunoSEQ multiplex PCR, yet TCRdb's version contains in-frame clones alone and is incomplete. The table has 45,000 to 50,000 clones, 87% seen once. Specimen: naive CD8+ T cells sorted from blood. The source is a human donor in good health.

The chain carries TRBV5-1 and TRBJ2-3; D possibly corresponds to TRBD1 (6 bases). Trimming took 6 bases from V and 2 from J, leaving 13 bases between them. Germline lookup yields CDR1 SGHRS and CDR2 YFSETQ. The CDR3 has 14 amino acids. CDR3: CASNRWGPTDTQYF. The CDR3 DNA reads TGCGCCAGCAACCGGTGGGGGCCCACAGATACGCAGTATTTT.

The chain couples TRBV29-1 to TRBJ1-3; D call uncertain. CDR1 SQVTM and CDR2 ANQGSEA come from the germline V gene. Trimming removed 5 bases from V and 0 bases from J, with 8 bases in between. The CDR3 spans 13 residues. CDR3 in DNA: TGCAGCGTTTCGGGTGTCTCTGGAAACACCATATATTTT. It specifies CSVSGVSGNTIYF.

The V gene is TRBV2, the J gene TRBJ2-7; no definite D call. The ends were cut back, 7 bases at V and 1 base at J, with 11 bases in the middle. There are 13 residues in the CDR3. Germline V gene data show CDR1 as SNHLY and CDR2 as FYNNEI. The CDR3 coding sequence is TGTGCCAGCAAAGGAACGGATTCCTACGAGCAGTACTTC. This encodes CASKGTDSYEQYF.

This clone was recorded once. This chain uses TRBV5-1 with TRBJ1-1; TRBD1 agrees at 10 bases. CDR3 length: 14 residues. Germline V gene data show CDR1 as SGHRS and CDR2 as YFSETQ. V lost 2 bases to trimming and J lost 5 bases; unmatched junction nucleotides: 3. The CDR3 reads CASSFGQGVTEAFF. In nucleotides, the CDR3 is TGCGCCAGCAGCTTCGGACAGGGGGTAACTGAAGCTTTCTTT.

The rearrangement uses TRBV27 and TRBJ1-2; perhaps TRBD1 as D (6 bases). Looked up from germline, CDR1 is MNHEY and CDR2 is SMNVEV (reference sequence). With 6 bases removed from V and 4 bases from J, the gap between germline ends came to 15 bases. The CDR3 spans 14 residues. CDR3 in amino acids: CASSPLGGSYGYTF. The CDR3 bases are TGTGCCAGCAGCCCCTTGGGGGGCAGCTATGGCTACACCTTC.

The chain couples TRBV4-1 to TRBJ2-5; tentatively, D is TRBD1 or TRBD2 (5 bases each). The J call may be in error: the DNA end matches TRBJ2-7 better. In germline, CDR1 is MGHRA, CDR2 YSYEKL. The CDR3 totals 16 residues. CDR3 sequence reads: CASSSVSRDRGDEQYF. In DNA, the CDR3 is TGCGCCAGCAGCTCCGTCTCCAGGGACCGAGGCGACGAGCAGTACTTC.

This clone was recorded once. The V gene is TRBV27, the J gene TRBJ2-7; maybe TRBD2 (6 bases). The ends were cut back, 4 bases at V and 7 bases at J, with 17 bases in the middle. The CDR3 is made up of 14 amino acids. The germline V gene encodes CDR1 MNHEY and CDR2 SMNVEV (reference sequence). The CDR3 loop is CASSYPGPGGEQYF. The CDR3 coding sequence is TGTGCCAGCAGTTATCCCGGACCCGGAGGGGAGCAGTACTTC.

The J gene is TRBJ2-3, the V gene TRBV29-1; D remains unclear. This CDR3 has 17 amino acids. Germline assignment: CDR1 SQVTM and CDR2 ANQGSEA. Trimming took 4 bases from V and 2 from J, leaving 22 bases between them. Here the CDR3 DNA reads TGCAGCGTTGCGGTAGGAGATTTCACTGGGAACACAGATACGCAGTATTTT. Protein sequence: CSVAVGDFTGNTDTQYF.

This chain joins TRBV4-1 and TRBJ1-2, with D uncertain. Trimming pared 2 bases from V and 3 bases from J, leaving 19 bases between. The germline V gene has CDR1 MGHRA and CDR2 YSYEKL. The CDR3 runs to 17 residues. The CDR3 DNA reads as TGCGCCAGCAGCCAACTTCTTTTACGGGAGAGAGACTATGGCTACACCTTC. Translation: CASSQLLLRERDYGYTF.

The gene calls are TRBV7-6 and TRBJ1-6; TRBD1 agrees at 10 bases. With 1 base clipped from V and 8 bases from J, the junction kept 8 bases outside the gene matches. Germline CDR1 and CDR2: SGHVS and FNYEAQ. The CDR3 sequence is 17 residues long. The CDR3 is CASSLGQGAIFDSPLHF. The CDR3 DNA sequence: TGTGCCAGCAGCTTAGGACAGGGGGCGATATTTGATTCACCCCTCCACTTT.

This clone was seen more than once but under ten times. The chain combines TRBV9 with TRBJ1-3; D ambiguous. This CDR3 spans 14 amino acids. Germline V lookup: CDR1 SGDLS, CDR2 YYNGEE. V shed 0 bases and J shed 1 base, with 5 bases lying between them. The CDR3 region has the DNA TGTGCCAGCAGCGTAGAGGGATCTGGAAACACCATATATTTT. This encodes CASSVEGSGNTIYF.

The V call is TRBV13, the J call TRBJ2-6; D not resolved. The V gene lost 3 bases and the J gene lost 4 bases, with 4 bases spanning the gap. The CDR3 has 13 amino acids. Germline V gene sequence: CDR1 PRHDT, CDR2 FYEKMQ (reference sequence). CDR3 loop: CASSFTGANVLTF. CDR3 DNA: TGTGCCAGCAGCTTTACCGGGGCCAACGTCCTGACTTTC.

The CDR3 bases are TGCGCCAGCAGCCAGAAACAGGGTACGGGTGGCTACACCTTC. Protein product: CASSQKQGTGGYTF. This rearrangement joins TRBV4-1 to TRBJ1-2, with D perhaps TRBD1 (6 bases). Germline V gene lookup returns CDR1 MGHRA and CDR2 YSYEKL. The V and J ends lost 3 bases and 7 bases respectively, with 15 bases between them. This CDR3 has 14 amino acids.

A single count supports this clone. The rearrangement links TRBV11-2 to TRBJ2-1; 9 positions agree with TRBD2. V trimming: 3 bases; J trimming: 2 bases; junction bases outside the gene matches: 2. Germline loops: CDR1 SGHAT, CDR2 FQNNGV. The CDR3 consists of 15 residues. CDR3 protein: CASSFIAGAYNEQFF. The DNA of the CDR3 is TGTGCCAGCAGCTTTATAGCGGGGGCCTACAATGAGCAGTTCTTC.

The chain carries TRBV4-1 and TRBJ1-3; no definite D call. In germline, CDR1 is MGHRA, CDR2 YSYEKL. Trimming took 0 bases from V and 0 from J, leaving 12 bases between them. This CDR3 has 17 residues. CDR3 region: CASSQEGGRISGNTIYF. CDR3 in DNA: TGCGCCAGCAGCCAAGAGGGAGGCAGGATCTCTGGAAACACCATATATTTT.

The chain is built from TRBV6-5 and TRBJ1-2; tentatively, D is TRBD1 (5 bases). Germline CDR1 is MNHEY and CDR2 is SVGAGI. Trimming cost V 0 bases and J 8 bases, with 10 bases left between them. This CDR3 region has 13 residues. The CDR3 spells CASSYSQGGGYTF. The CDR3 coding sequence is TGTGCCAGCAGTTACTCTCAGGGAGGGGGCTACACCTTC.

The J gene is TRBJ2-1, the V gene TRBV7-8, with D possibly being TRBD2 (5 bases). Germline values: CDR1 SGHVS, CDR2 FQNEAQ. CDR3 length: 16 residues. V was shortened by 2 bases and J by 9 bases, with 20 bases between the two germline ends. The DNA of the CDR3 is TGTGCCAGCAGCTTACCTTTGCCGTGGCTAGGGAGTGAGCAGTTCTTC. Amino acids: CASSLPLPWLGSEQFF.

The V and J genes are TRBV4-1 and TRBJ2-2; 7 nucleotides agree with TRBD2. The J segment lost 7 bases and the V segment lost 4 bases, leaving 6 bases of the junction unmatched. CDR3 size: 14 residues. The germline CDR1 and CDR2 sequences are MGHRA and YSYEKL. This CDR3 reads CASSLAGEGGELFF. CDR3 nucleotide sequence: TGCGCCAGCAGCCTAGCCGGGGAGGGCGGGGAGCTGTTTTTT.

CDR3 sequence reads: CASSFIVAIEQFF. The CDR3, as DNA: TGTGCCAGCAGCTTCATTGTCGCTATCGAGCAGTTCTTC. The genes are TRBV7-9 and TRBJ2-1, with D uncertain. The CDR3 has 13 amino acids. Germline CDR1 SEHNR, CDR2 FQNEAQ (reference sequence). Trimming removed 3 bases at V and 10 bases at J, with 13 bases between.

The chain has TRBV6-5 and TRBJ2-1; D perhaps matches TRBD2 (7 bases). Looked up from germline, CDR1 is MNHEY and CDR2 is SVGAGI. The V end was cut by 0 bases, the J end by 8 bases, with 14 bases between. CDR3 length: 15 residues. CDR3 in DNA: TGTGCCAGCAGTTACTCGGGCCAGGGGAGGGATGAGCAGTTCTTC. It encodes CASSYSGQGRDEQFF.

A word on this clone: One end of the junction is discordant with germline, which a read error may explain. The CDR3 DNA sequence: TGTGCCAGCAGCATAGCGGAGTACAATGAGCAGTTCTTC. This codes for CASSIAEYNEQFF. V usage is TRBV7-9 and J usage is TRBJ2-1; a possible D gene is TRBD2 (6 bases). From germline, CDR1 is SEHNR and CDR2 FQNEAQ (reference sequence). There are 13 residues in the CDR3.

Turning to this clone: Within the sample, other DNA sequences also encode this same CDR3. CDR3 bases: TGCGCCAGCAGCCAGGGACTAGCGGGGGGTTACGAGCAGTACTTC. As protein: CASSQGLAGGYEQYF. The chain uses TRBV4-1 and TRBJ2-7; 15 bases line up with TRBD2. J was trimmed by 4 bases and V by 3 bases; bases with no gene match: 1. The CDR3 extends over 15 amino acids. CDR1 MGHRA and CDR2 YSYEKL come from the germline V gene.

J is TRBJ1-4 and V is TRBV2; 8 bases are shared with TRBD1. The CDR3 is made up of 16 amino acids. Germline lookup yields CDR1 SNHLY and CDR2 FYNNEI. The trim removed 7 bases at V and 3 bases at J, leaving 10 bases unmatched. The CDR3 sequence is CASILFRGQANEKLFF. CDR3 coding DNA: TGTGCCAGCATCTTATTTAGGGGACAGGCTAATGAAAAACTGTTTTTT.

This clone was observed a few times. The chain joins TRBV19 to TRBJ1-1; D gene ambiguous. This CDR3 region has 13 residues. Trimming removed 4 bases at V and 4 bases at J, with 10 bases between. CDR1 and CDR2 from the germline V gene are LNHDA and SQIVND (reference sequence). CDR3 coding DNA: TGTGCCAGTAGTAAGGCGGGGTTCACTGAAGCTTTCTTT. This gives the protein CASSKAGFTEAFF. The whole variable domain, filled in from reference TRBV19 and TRBJ1-1, reads DGGITQSPKYLFRKEGQNVTLSCEQNLNHDAMYWYRQDPGQGLRLIYYSQIVNDFQKGDIAEGYSVSREKKESFPLTVTSAQKNPTAFYLCASSKAGFTEAFFGQGTRLTVV.

This clone occurred once. The rearrangement links TRBV29-1 to TRBJ1-4; no clear D gene. The germline V gene encodes CDR1 SQVTM and CDR2 ANQGSEA. The CDR3 sequence is 10 residues long. Trimming shortened V by 4 bases and J by 8 bases, and 5 bases separated the two germline ends. The CDR3 region is CSVGGEKLFF. As DNA, the CDR3 is TGCAGCGTTGGAGGAGAAAAACTGTTTTTT. The full variable domain, in which reference TRBV29-1 and TRBJ1-4 provide the parts outside the CDR3, is SAVISQKPSRDICQRGTSLTIQCQVDSQVTMMFWYRQQPGQSLTLIATANQGSEATYESGFVIDKFPISRPNLTFSTLTVSNMSPEDSSIYLCSVGGEKLFFGSGTQLSVL.

In the case of this clone: Other nucleotide sequences from this sample produce the same CDR3. The rearrangement joins TRBV5-6 to TRBJ1-5; D gene uncertain. V was shortened by 0 bases and J by 3 bases, with 4 bases between the two germline ends. Germline V gene sequence: CDR1 SGHDT, CDR2 YYEEEE. CDR3 length equals 13 residues. DNA of the CDR3: TGTGCCAGCAGCTTGGGGTCCAATCAGCCCCAGCATTTT. This translates into CASSLGSNQPQHF.